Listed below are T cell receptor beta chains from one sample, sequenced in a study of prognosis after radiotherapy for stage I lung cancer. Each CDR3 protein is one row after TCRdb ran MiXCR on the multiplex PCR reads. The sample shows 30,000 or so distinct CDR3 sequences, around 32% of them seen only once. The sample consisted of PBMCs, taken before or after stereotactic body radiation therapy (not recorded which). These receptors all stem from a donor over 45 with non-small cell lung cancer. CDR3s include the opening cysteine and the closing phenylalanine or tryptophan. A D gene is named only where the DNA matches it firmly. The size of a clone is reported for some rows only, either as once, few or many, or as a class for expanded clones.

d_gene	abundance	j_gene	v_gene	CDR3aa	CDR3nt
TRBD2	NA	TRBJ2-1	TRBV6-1	CASTRSGAGPYNEQFF	TGTGCCAGCACCCGGAGTGGAGCGGGACCCTACAATGAGCAGTTCTTC
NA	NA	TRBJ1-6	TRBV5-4	CASSLGWAQGNNSPLHF	TGTGCCAGCAGCTTGGGGTGGGCCCAGGGGAATAATTCACCCCTCCACTTT
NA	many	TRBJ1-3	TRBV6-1	CASRQILGNTIYF	TGTGCCAGCAGGCAGATTCTAGGAAACACCATATATTTT
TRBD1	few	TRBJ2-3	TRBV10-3	CAISPRTGGHTDTQYF	TGTGCCATCAGTCCGCGGACAGGGGGCCACACAGATACGCAGTATTTT
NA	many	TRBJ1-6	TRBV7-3	CASSLEGDSPLHF	TGTGCCAGCAGCTTAGAGGGAGATTCACCCCTCCACTTT
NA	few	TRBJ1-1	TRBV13	CASSFSTVGPEAFF	TGTGCCAGCAGCTTCTCCACCGTCGGGCCTGAAGCTTTCTTT
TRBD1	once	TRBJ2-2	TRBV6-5	CASSFSGGRNGELFF	TGTGCCAGCAGTTTTTCAGGGGGCAGGAACGGGGAGCTGTTTTTT
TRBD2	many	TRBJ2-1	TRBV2	CASRLAGVRNEQFF	TGTGCCAGCAGACTAGCGGGAGTTCGAAATGAGCAGTTCTTC
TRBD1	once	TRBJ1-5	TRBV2	CASSETTGGNQPQHF	TGTGCCAGCAGTGAAACAACAGGGGGCAATCAGCCCCAGCATTTT
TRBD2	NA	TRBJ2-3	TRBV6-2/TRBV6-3	CASSPTSGGGTDTQYF	TGTGCCAGCAGTCCCACTAGCGGTGGGGGGACAGATACGCAGTATTTT
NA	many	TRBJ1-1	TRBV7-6	CASSLAPGAVTFF	TGTGCCAGCAGCTTAGCTCCGGGAGCCGTGACTTTCTTT
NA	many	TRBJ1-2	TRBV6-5	CASSYGDDGYTF	TGTGCCAGCAGTTACGGGGACGATGGCTACACCTTC
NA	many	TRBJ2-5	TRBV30	CAWSVGGKETQYF	TGTGCCTGGAGTGTAGGGGGTAAAGAGACCCAGTACTTC
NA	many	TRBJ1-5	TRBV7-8	CASSSPGQPQHF	TGTGCCAGCAGCTCCCCCGGGCAGCCCCAGCATTTT
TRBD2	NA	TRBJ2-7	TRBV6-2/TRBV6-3	CASRPGTSGIVVSYEQYF	TGTGCCAGCAGACCCGGGACTAGCGGGATTGTTGTCTCCTACGAGCAGTACTTC
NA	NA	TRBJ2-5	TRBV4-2	CASSFKGTAPEGDTQYF	TGTGCCAGCAGCTTCAAGGGAACAGCCCCCGAAGGGGATACCCAGTACTTC
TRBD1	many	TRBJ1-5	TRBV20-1	CSARVPDRALFDQPQHF	TGCAGTGCTAGAGTTCCGGACAGGGCCCTTTTCGATCAGCCCCAGCATTTT
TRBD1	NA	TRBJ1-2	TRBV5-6	CASSWVPQGANYGYTF	TGTGCCAGCAGCTGGGTTCCGCAGGGGGCTAACTATGGCTACACCTTC
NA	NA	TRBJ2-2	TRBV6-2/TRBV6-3	CASIPEVYGDLRVVFF	TGTGCCAGCATCCCGGAGGTCTATGGGGACTTGAGGGTGGTGTTTTTT
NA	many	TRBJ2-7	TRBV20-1	CSASGIHSYEQYF	TGCAGTGCTAGCGGGATCCATTCCTACGAGCAGTACTTC
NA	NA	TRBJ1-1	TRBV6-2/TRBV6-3	CASPTGNNTEAFF	TGTGCCAGCCCAACAGGGAACAACACTGAAGCTTTCTTT
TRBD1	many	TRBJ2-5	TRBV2	CASSDSGGGETQYF	TGTGCCAGCAGTGATTCAGGGGGCGGAGAGACCCAGTACTTC
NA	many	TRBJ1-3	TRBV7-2	CASSLAGYSGNTIYF	TGTGCCAGCAGCTTAGCCGGGTACTCTGGAAACACCATATATTTT
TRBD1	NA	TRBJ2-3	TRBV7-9	CASSLDRGGTDTQYF	TGTGCCAGCAGCTTAGACAGGGGAGGCACAGATACGCAGTATTTT
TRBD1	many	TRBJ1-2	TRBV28	CASSVAGGGYGYTF	TGTGCCAGCAGCGTCGCAGGGGGCGGCTATGGCTACACCTTC
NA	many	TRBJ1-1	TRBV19	CASRAGHSNTEAFF	TGTGCCAGTAGGGCGGGACACTCGAACACTGAAGCTTTCTTT
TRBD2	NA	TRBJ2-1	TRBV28	CASYTSGSYNEQFF	TGTGCCAGCTACACTAGCGGGAGCTACAATGAGCAGTTCTTC
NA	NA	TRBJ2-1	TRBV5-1	CASSAFFPTEYYNEQFF	TGCGCCAGCAGCGCATTCTTCCCAACGGAATACTACAATGAGCAGTTCTTC
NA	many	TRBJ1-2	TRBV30	CAWSVDGDSLYGYTF	TGTGCCTGGAGTGTTGACGGCGACTCCCTTTATGGCTACACCTTC
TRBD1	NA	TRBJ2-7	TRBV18	CASSPRSAGQGRNEQYF	TGTGCCAGCTCACCAAGGTCGGCGGGACAGGGGAGGAACGAGCAGTACTTC
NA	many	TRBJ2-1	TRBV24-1	CATSEGTNTYNEQFF	TGTGCCACCAGTGAGGGGACAAACACCTACAATGAGCAGTTCTTC
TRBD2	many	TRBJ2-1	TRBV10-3	CAINPSGSGGEQFF	TGTGCCATCAACCCCAGCGGGAGCGGGGGTGAGCAGTTCTTC
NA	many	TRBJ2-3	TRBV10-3	CAISSRHGTDTQYF	TGTGCCATCAGCTCGAGACATGGTACAGATACGCAGTATTTT
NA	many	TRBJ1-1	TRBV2	CASSDRQGSNTEAFF	TGTGCCAGCAGCGACAGACAAGGGTCTAACACTGAAGCTTTCTTT
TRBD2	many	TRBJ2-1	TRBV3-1	CASSPTSGIDNEQFF	TGTGCCAGCAGTCCGACTAGCGGGATTGACAATGAGCAGTTCTTC
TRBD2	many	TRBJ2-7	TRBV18	CASSPPTSETYEQYF	TGTGCCAGCTCACCACCTACTAGCGAGACCTACGAGCAGTACTTC
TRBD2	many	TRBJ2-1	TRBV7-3	CASSLNGGRANTEQFF	TGTGCCAGCAGCTTAAATGGTGGGAGGGCGAACACTGAGCAGTTCTTC
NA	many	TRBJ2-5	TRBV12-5	CASGLPMRQVGPETQYF	TGTGCTAGTGGTTTGCCCATGCGACAGGTGGGTCCAGAGACCCAGTACTTC
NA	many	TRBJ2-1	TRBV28	CASSPLGSYNEQFF	TGTGCCAGCAGTCCACTAGGGAGTTACAATGAGCAGTTCTTC
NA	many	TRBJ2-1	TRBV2	CASSARETYNEQFF	TGTGCCAGCAGTGCACGGGAAACCTACAATGAGCAGTTCTTC
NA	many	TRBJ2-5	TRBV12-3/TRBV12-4	CASSLPEERETQYF	TGTGCCAGCAGTCTCCCGGAGGAACGGGAGACCCAGTACTTC
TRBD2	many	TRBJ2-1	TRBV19	CASSKGLAGFSYNEQFF	TGTGCCAGTAGTAAAGGACTAGCGGGATTCTCCTACAATGAGCAGTTCTTC
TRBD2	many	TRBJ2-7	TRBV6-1	CASRPPPASGSGEQYF	TGTGCCAGCAGACCCCCCCCGGCTAGCGGGAGTGGCGAGCAGTACTTC
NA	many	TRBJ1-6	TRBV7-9	CASRRGNSPLHF	TGTGCCAGCAGGAGGGGGAACTCACCCCTCCACTTT
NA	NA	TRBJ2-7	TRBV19	CAIILGEGAYEQYF	TGTGCCATTATCCTCGGGGAAGGCGCCTACGAGCAGTACTTC